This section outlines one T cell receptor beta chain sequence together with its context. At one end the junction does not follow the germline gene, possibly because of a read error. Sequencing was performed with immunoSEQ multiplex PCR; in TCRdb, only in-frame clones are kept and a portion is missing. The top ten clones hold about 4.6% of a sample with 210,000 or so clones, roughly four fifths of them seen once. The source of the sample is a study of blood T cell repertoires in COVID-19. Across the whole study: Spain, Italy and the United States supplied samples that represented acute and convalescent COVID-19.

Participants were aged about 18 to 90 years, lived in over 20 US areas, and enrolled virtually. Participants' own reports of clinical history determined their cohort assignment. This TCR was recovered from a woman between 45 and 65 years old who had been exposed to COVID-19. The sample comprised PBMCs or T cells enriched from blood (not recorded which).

CDR3 loop: CASSEETGNYGHTF. CDR3 nucleotide sequence: TGTGCCAGCAGTGAGGAAACAGGGAACTATGGCCACACCTTC. The gene calls are TRBV2 and TRBJ1-2, with TRBD1 as a possible D gene (6 bases). The CDR3 spans 14 residues. Germline CDR1 SNHLY, CDR2 FYNNEI.